Given below is one T cell receptor beta chain in context. The sample is drawn from a study of blood T cell repertoires in COVID-19. Looking at the study overall: The origin of the acute and convalescent COVID-19 samples was the United States, Italy and Spain. From T cells, B-cell-depleted T cells, or PBMCs came the material, which was cDNA or gDNA.

Germline values: CDR1 SNHLY, CDR2 FYNNEI. CDR3 length: 15 amino acids. V shed 0 bases and J 6 bases; nucleotides not matched to a gene: 2. Per the original data handling: Reference gene primer amplification gave estimated nucleated cell counts. The table came from immunoSEQ multiplex PCR; TCRdb's copy has only in-frame clones and leaves some out. V and J calls and clone size follow that table, whereas D and trimming were derived from the DNA. In the table there are some 220,000 clones, around 82% of which are singletons. Sequencing was done on a sample of peripheral blood. The clonotype originates from a woman aged 70-85 years with acute or convalescent COVID-19. V gene TRBV2 combines with J gene TRBJ2-5; TRBD1 matches at 12 bases. CDR3 residues: CASSEAGTGGQTQYF. DNA of the CDR3: TGTGCCAGCAGTGAAGCGGGGACAGGGGGCCAGACCCAGTACTTC.